Detailed here is one TCR beta chain. This specimen comes from a study of blood T cells in healthy people across ages. The germline V gene has CDR1 PRHDT and CDR2 FYEKMQ (reference sequence). The junction had 10 bases not matched to a gene; V was cut back by 4 bases and J by 6 bases. This CDR3 has 16 residues. A second PCR of 7 to 11 cycles used a sample-barcoded 5' primer and a J-beta primer mix. Every sample gave at least 2.5 million paired-end reads containing CDR3. TCRdb recomputed calls from the 5' RACE reads with MiXCR, one row per CDR3 protein. The sample has some 1 million distinct CDR3 sequences, around 45% seen once. Each donor had around 9.2 milliliters of peripheral blood drawn.

This clonotype originated in a woman aged 55-70 years in good health. The sequencing input was blood. The V gene is TRBV13, the J gene TRBJ2-1; 9 bases match TRBD1. CDR3: CASSSAGTGKVNEQFF. The CDR3, as DNA: TGTGCCAGCAGCTCCGCCGGGACAGGGAAGGTCAATGAGCAGTTCTTC.